Included here is one T cell receptor (beta chain) sequence, with context. This sample stems from a study of T cells in Graves' hyperthyroidism and ophthalmopathy. In the study overall: Peripheral blood collection took place at initial diagnosis, before any treatment.

Amplified regions were TCR beta CDR3 sequences from RNA transcripts. RT-PCR in the first round (using the HTBI primer set) targeted the TCR CDR3. TCRdb independently ran MiXCR on the multiplex PCR reads; one entry per CDR3 protein. This sample has some 500,000 distinct CDR3 sequences, with roughly 14% found just once. Germline V gives CDR1 SGHTA, CDR2 FQGTGA. This CDR3 has 13 amino acids. V was cut by 5 bases and J by 4 bases, with 8 bases left in between. Material: blood. The chain combines TRBV7-3 with TRBJ2-2; D is ambiguous. The receptor comes from a woman between 18 and 29 years old with Graves' hyperthyroidism. CDR3 amino acids: CASSRSSTGELFF. The CDR3 bases are TGTGCCAGCAGCCGTAGTTCCACCGGGGAGCTGTTTTTT.